One and the same sample provided the 5 T cell receptor beta chains below, sequenced in a study of cytomegalovirus exposure and HLA in healthy donors. The PCR used 60 Vbeta and 13 Jbeta primers. Generated by immunoSEQ multiplex PCR, the TCRdb table keeps only in-frame clones and is missing some. The profile shows 150,000 to 200,000 clones, around 79% of them singletons. Input material: PBMCs. The receptors come from a man aged 40-50 years in good health and CMV-seronegative.

The chain uses TRBV13 and TRBJ2-7, with 12 bases fitting TRBD2. V shed 5 bases and J 0 bases; nucleotides not matched to a gene: 5. CDR3 length: 16 residues. Germline loops: CDR1 PRHDT, CDR2 FYEKMQ (reference sequence). CDR3 nucleotide sequence: TGTGCCAGCAGCCCCGGGACTAGCGGGCCCTCCTACGAGCAGTACTTC. As protein: CASSPGTSGPSYEQYF.

The rearrangement joins TRBV5-1 to TRBJ2-1; D is ambiguous. V dropped 3 bases and J dropped 1 base, with 8 bases sitting between them. Germline V gives CDR1 SGHRS, CDR2 YFSETQ. The CDR3 extends over 14 amino acids. The CDR3 coding sequence is TGCGCCAGCAGCTCGGAGACTTCCTACAATGAGCAGTTCTTC. It codes for CASSSETSYNEQFF.

The genes are TRBV7-2 and TRBJ1-2; maybe TRBD1 (5 bases). Trimming shortened V by 3 bases and J by 2 bases, and 7 bases separated the two germline ends. This CDR3 has 13 residues. The germline V gene has CDR1 SGHTA and CDR2 FQGNSA. CDR3 amino acids: CASSFRQNYGYTF. CDR3 in DNA: TGTGCCAGCAGCTTCCGACAGAACTATGGCTACACCTTC. The full variable domain, its missing parts supplied by reference TRBV7-2 and TRBJ1-2, is GAGVSQSPSNKVTEKGKDVELRCDPISGHTALYWYRQSLGQGLEFLIYFQGNSAPDKSGLPSDRFSAERTGGSVSTLTIQRTQQEDSAVYLCASSFRQNYGYTFGSGTRLTVV.

The rearrangement links TRBV2 to TRBJ2-2; weak D call: TRBD1 (5 bases). The length of the CDR3 is 16 residues. The germline gives CDR1 SNHLY, CDR2 FYNNEI. The V and J ends lost 3 bases and 5 bases respectively, with 16 bases between them. CDR3 coding DNA: TGTGCCAGCAGTGACTACCCTGACAGCCTGACCGGGGAGCTGTTTTTT. Its translation: CASSDYPDSLTGELFF. Based on the CDR3 plus reference TRBV2 and TRBJ2-2, the full variable domain is EPEVTQTPSHQVTQMGQEVILRCVPISNHLYFYWYRQILGQKVEFLVSFYNNEISEKSEIFDDQFSVERPDGSNFTLKIRSTKLEDSAMYFCASSDYPDSLTGELFFGEGSRLTVL.

The gene calls are TRBV6-1 and TRBJ1-1, with D perhaps matching TRBD1 (5 bases). The CDR3 covers 13 residues. Trimming removed 5 bases at V and 3 bases at J, with 10 bases between. The germline V gene has CDR1 MNHNS and CDR2 SASEGT. This chain's CDR3 is CASSQTRDTEAFF. The CDR3 DNA is TGTGCCAGCAGTCAGACCAGGGACACTGAAGCTTTCTTT.